These 3 T cell receptor beta chains originate from one sample sequenced in a study of blood T cell repertoires in COVID-19. The data were produced by immunoSEQ multiplex PCR, yet TCRdb's version contains in-frame clones alone and is incomplete. This sample has 200,000 to 300,000 clones; approximately 82% occur once, and the top ten carry about 2%. The sample taken for sequencing was peripheral blood. The origin of the receptors is a woman older than 75 with acute or convalescent COVID-19.

The CDR3 DNA sequence: TGTGCCAGCAGCACGGACAGGGTCAGCGAGCAGTACTTC. Protein sequence: CASSTDRVSEQYF. This chain connects TRBV7-2 to TRBJ2-7; 8 nucleotides line up with TRBD1. V dropped 5 bases and J dropped 6; count of bases not matched to a gene: 6. Germline V gene sequence: CDR1 SGHTA, CDR2 FQGNSA. The CDR3 loop spans 13 amino acids. The complete variable domain, with remaining parts taken from reference TRBV7-2 and TRBJ2-7, reads GAGVSQSPSNKVTEKGKDVELRCDPISGHTALYWYRQSLGQGLEFLIYFQGNSAPDKSGLPSDRFSAERTGGSVSTLTIQRTQQEDSAVYLCASSTDRVSEQYFGPGTRLTVT.

Only one count was recorded for this clone. This chain connects TRBV7-9 to TRBJ1-4; D unclear. Trimming stripped 1 base from V and 2 bases from J, with 5 bases between. The CDR3 runs to 14 residues. In germline, CDR1 is SEHNR, CDR2 FQNEAQ (reference sequence). The CDR3 DNA reads as TGTGCCAGCAGCTTAGTTCAGACTAATGAAAAACTGTTTTTT. It specifies CASSLVQTNEKLFF.

This rearrangement joins TRBV6-1 to TRBJ2-3; 9 bases agree with TRBD2. This CDR3 has 16 amino acids. The germline gives CDR1 MNHNS, CDR2 SASEGT. V trimming: 4 bases; J trimming: 0 bases; junction bases outside the gene matches: 5. This CDR3 reads CASSAYSGGSTDTQYF. Written as DNA, the CDR3 is TGTGCCAGCAGTGCATATAGCGGGGGAAGCACAGATACGCAGTATTTT.